This TCR beta chain was recorded in a study of blood T cell repertoires in COVID-19. Trimming removed 0 bases at V and 9 bases at J, with 9 bases between. From germline, CDR1 is SNHLY and CDR2 FYNNEI. The CDR3 contains 13 residues. The table came from immunoSEQ multiplex PCR; TCRdb's copy has only in-frame clones and leaves some out. The sample includes a few hundred thousand clones, around 89% seen only once; the top ten take approximately 12%. The TCR originated in a woman between 50 and 59 years old with COVID-19, enrolled during active disease. The source material was peripheral blood. The chain recombines TRBV2 with TRBJ2-1, with a tentative D call TRBD1 (5 bases). The CDR3 nucleotides are TGTGCCAGCAGTGAAGCTCAGGGCGGTGAGCAGTTCTTC. It translates to CASSEAQGGEQFF.